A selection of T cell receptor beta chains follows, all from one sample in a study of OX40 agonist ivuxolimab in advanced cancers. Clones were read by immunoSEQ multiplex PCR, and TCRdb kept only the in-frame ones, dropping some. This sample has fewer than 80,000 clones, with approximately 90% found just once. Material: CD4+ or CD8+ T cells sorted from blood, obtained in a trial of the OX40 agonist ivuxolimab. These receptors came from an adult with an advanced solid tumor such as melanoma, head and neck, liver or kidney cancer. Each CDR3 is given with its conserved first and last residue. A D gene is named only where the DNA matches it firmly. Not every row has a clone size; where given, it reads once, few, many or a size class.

DNA: TGTGCCAGCACCGGTGGGTCCGAGCAGTACTTC; CDR3: CASTGGSEQYF; D: .; J: TRBJ2-7; V: TRBV14; size: .
DNA: TGTGCCAGCAGGACACTCCACGAGCAGTACTTC; CDR3: CASRTLHEQYF; D: .; J: TRBJ2-7; V: TRBV6-5; size: once
DNA: TGTGCCAGCACCCAGGGACCCACATACGAGCAGTACTTC; CDR3: CASTQGPTYEQYF; D: .; J: TRBJ2-7; V: TRBV28; size: .
DNA: TGTGCCAGCAGCACCGGGACAGGGGTCCCAGATACGCAGTATTTT; CDR3: CASSTGTGVPDTQYF; D: TRBD1; J: TRBJ2-3; V: TRBV5-8; size: .
DNA: TGTGCCAGCAGTTACTTAAGGCCCCCCTACGAGCAGTACTTC; CDR3: CASSYLRPPYEQYF; D: .; J: TRBJ2-7; V: TRBV6-5; size: .
DNA: TGTGCCAGCAGTCTCCGGGACTACTCCTACGAGCAGTACTTC; CDR3: CASSLRDYSYEQYF; D: TRBD2; J: TRBJ2-7; V: TRBV28; size: .
DNA: TGTGCCAGCAGTTTATTGTCAGGGGTTAACAATCAGCCCCAGCATTTT; CDR3: CASSLLSGVNNQPQHF; D: .; J: TRBJ1-5; V: TRBV27; size: .
DNA: TGTGCCTCGGGCCCTCCGGACGGACTCCCGACAGATACGCAGTATTTT; CDR3: CASGPPDGLPTDTQYF; D: .; J: TRBJ2-3; V: TRBV7-9; size: .
DNA: TGTGCCAGCAGCCAATTGGTGGGAGAAATGGAGACCCAGTACTTC; CDR3: CASSQLVGEMETQYF; D: .; J: TRBJ2-5; V: TRBV14; size: .
DNA: TGTGCCAGCAGCACCAGGACGGACGCAACTAATGAAAAACTGTTTTTT; CDR3: CASSTRTDATNEKLFF; D: .; J: TRBJ1-4; V: TRBV13; size: .
DNA: TGTGCCAGCAGTGAAGGGGGACAGGGGTCGGATGAGCAGTTCTTC; CDR3: CASSEGGQGSDEQFF; D: TRBD1; J: TRBJ2-1; V: TRBV6-1; size: .
DNA: TGTGCCAGCAGTCCCCCCAGCGGGGGATGGGACGGGGAGCTGTTTTTT; CDR3: CASSPPSGGWDGELFF; D: TRBD2; J: TRBJ2-2; V: TRBV28; size: .
DNA: TGTGCCAGCAGTGAGGAGGGTAGGCTAGCGGGAGTTAACGAGCAGTACTTC; CDR3: CASSEEGRLAGVNEQYF; D: TRBD2; J: TRBJ2-7; V: TRBV2; size: once
DNA: TGTGCCAGCAGCTTAGTGACTAGCGGGATCAATGAGCAGTTCTTC; CDR3: CASSLVTSGINEQFF; D: TRBD2; J: TRBJ2-1; V: TRBV5-4; size: .
DNA: TGTGCCAGCAGTTACCGACAGGACAGGGTAGACACTGAAGCTTTCTTT; CDR3: CASSYRQDRVDTEAFF; D: TRBD1; J: TRBJ1-1; V: TRBV6-6; size: once
DNA: TGTGCCAGCAGCTTAACTCCTAGCGGGAGCACAGATACGCAGTATTTT; CDR3: CASSLTPSGSTDTQYF; D: TRBD2; J: TRBJ2-3; V: TRBV7-3; size: .
DNA: TGTGCCAGCAGCTTAGTCGGCAGAGGGGCCAATGAGCAGTTCTTC; CDR3: CASSLVGRGANEQFF; D: .; J: TRBJ2-1; V: TRBV13; size: .
DNA: TGCAGCGTTGAGTTTTCAGGAGTGAACACCGGGAAGCTGTTTTTT; CDR3: CSVEFSGVNTGKLFF; D: .; J: TRBJ2-2; V: TRBV29-1; size: .
DNA: TGTGCCAGTAGCAGGACTAGCGGGAGCAACTCCTACAATGAGCAGTTCTTC; CDR3: CASSRTSGSNSYNEQFF; D: TRBD2; J: TRBJ2-1; V: TRBV19; size: .
DNA: TGCGCCAGCAGCCAAGAGCCGGGAGGTTACGAGCAGTACTTC; CDR3: CASSQEPGGYEQYF; D: TRBD2; J: TRBJ2-7; V: TRBV4-3; size: .
DNA: TGTGCCAGCAGTGAACAACAGGGGAGCACCGGGGAGCTGTTTTTT; CDR3: CASSEQQGSTGELFF; D: TRBD1; J: TRBJ2-2; V: TRBV2; size: .
DNA: TGTGCCAGCAGTTCCGCGGGACAGGGAGTCTACACCATATATTTT; CDR3: CASSSAGQGVYTIYF; D: TRBD1; J: TRBJ1-3; V: TRBV6-6; size: once
DNA: TGTGCCAGCAGCCCAACCACCGACAGAGAAGTAAACACCATATATTTT; CDR3: CASSPTTDREVNTIYF; D: .; J: TRBJ1-3; V: TRBV7-6; size: .
DNA: TGTGCCAGCAGCTCCTTAATCGGACAGGGACACTACGAGCAGTACTTC; CDR3: CASSSLIGQGHYEQYF; D: TRBD1; J: TRBJ2-7; V: TRBV5-6; size: once
DNA: TGTGCCAGCACCCGGGAGGTCAGGACAAATGAGCAGTTCTTC; CDR3: CASTREVRTNEQFF; D: TRBD2; J: TRBJ2-1; V: TRBV28; size: .
DNA: TGTGCCAGCAGTTCGGACAGCTATGGCTACACCTTC; CDR3: CASSSDSYGYTF; D: .; J: TRBJ1-2; V: TRBV6-6; size: .
DNA: TGTGCCAGCAGCTTTGGGGGCCGGAGGGGCGAGCAGTACTTC; CDR3: CASSFGGRRGEQYF; D: .; J: TRBJ2-7; V: TRBV5-6; size: .
DNA: TGTGCCAGCAACGCTGGGACACTGTATGAAGCTTTCTTT; CDR3: CASNAGTLYEAFF; D: .; J: TRBJ1-1; V: TRBV6-1; size: .
DNA: TGTGCCAGCAGTTACTCGACAGGGGGCACCTACGAGCAGTACTTC; CDR3: CASSYSTGGTYEQYF; D: TRBD1; J: TRBJ2-7; V: TRBV6-6; size: .
DNA: TGCGCCAGCAGCCAGTCTCCCCGTGACTCCTACAATGAGCAGTTCTTC; CDR3: CASSQSPRDSYNEQFF; D: .; J: TRBJ2-1; V: TRBV4-3; size: .
DNA: TGTGCCAGCAGCCTCACAGGGTTGAACAATCAGCCCCAGCATTTT; CDR3: CASSLTGLNNQPQHF; D: .; J: TRBJ1-5; V: TRBV7-2; size: once
DNA: TGTGCCAGCAGCGGAGACAGGGTTTACGAGCAGTACTTC; CDR3: CASSGDRVYEQYF; D: TRBD1; J: TRBJ2-7; V: TRBV7-9; size: .
DNA: TGTGCCAGCAGTTACTCCCTGAACACCGGGGAGCTGTTTTTT; CDR3: CASSYSLNTGELFF; D: .; J: TRBJ2-2; V: TRBV6-5; size: .
DNA: TGTGCCAGCAGTTTGCTGGTCTCCTACGAGCAGTACTTC; CDR3: CASSLLVSYEQYF; D: .; J: TRBJ2-7; V: TRBV28; size: .
DNA: TGCGCCAGCAGCCATCTTAACCCATTCGAGCAGTTCTTC; CDR3: CASSHLNPFEQFF; D: .; J: TRBJ2-1; V: TRBV4-1; size: .
DNA: TGTGCCAGCAAATCCCCTTTTCCTGAAGCTTTCTTT; CDR3: CASKSPFPEAFF; D: .; J: TRBJ1-1; V: TRBV7-9; size: once
DNA: TGTGCCAGCAGGGGGGGACCCATAGCCAAAAACATTCAGTACTTC; CDR3: CASRGGPIAKNIQYF; D: .; J: TRBJ2-4; V: TRBV6-1; size: .
DNA: TGTGCCAGCAGCCCTAGAGGGAGCAATCAGCCCCAGCATTTT; CDR3: CASSPRGSNQPQHF; D: .; J: TRBJ1-5; V: TRBV27; size: .
DNA: TGTGCCAGCAGCATCCCGGGACAGGGAGTAGAGGACACTGAAGCTTTCTTT; CDR3: CASSIPGQGVEDTEAFF; D: TRBD1; J: TRBJ1-1; V: TRBV7-9; size: few
DNA: TGTGCCAGTAGTATCAGGGGCGGCACTGAAGCTTTCTTT; CDR3: CASSIRGGTEAFF; D: .; J: TRBJ1-1; V: TRBV19; size: .
DNA: TGTGCCAGCACAGGGACTAGCGGCTCCCTCGAGCAGTACTTC; CDR3: CASTGTSGSLEQYF; D: TRBD2; J: TRBJ2-7; V: TRBV6-6; size: .
DNA: TGTGCCAGCAGCTGGACAGGGGAAATTAATCAGCCCCAGCATTTT; CDR3: CASSWTGEINQPQHF; D: TRBD1; J: TRBJ1-5; V: TRBV6-5; size: .
DNA: TGCGCCAGCAGCCAAGGGGGTCCTGGGGGGAGCTCCTACAATGAGCAGTTCTTC; CDR3: CASSQGGPGGSSYNEQFF; D: .; J: TRBJ2-1; V: TRBV4-3; size: .
DNA: TGTGCCAGCAGTTTATGGAGCGGCGCGGAATATACGCAGTATTTT; CDR3: CASSLWSGAEYTQYF; D: .; J: TRBJ2-3; V: TRBV28; size: .
DNA: TGTGCCAGCAGCAATACAGGGAGGGAGGATGGCTACACCTTC; CDR3: CASSNTGREDGYTF; D: .; J: TRBJ1-2; V: TRBV6-5; size: once
DNA: TGTGCCAGCAGTTACTCGATCGGACCCCGCTCCTACGAGCAGTACTTC; CDR3: CASSYSIGPRSYEQYF; D: .; J: TRBJ2-7; V: TRBV6-5; size: once
DNA: TGTGCCAGCAGTTGGGGACAGGGAGGGGGCTACACCTTC; CDR3: CASSWGQGGGYTF; D: TRBD1; J: TRBJ1-2; V: TRBV27; size: .
DNA: TGTGCCAGCAGTGAAGCCGGGAACACTGAAGCTTTCTTT; CDR3: CASSEAGNTEAFF; D: .; J: TRBJ1-1; V: TRBV6-1; size: .
DNA: TGTGCCAGCAGCTTCCGGGACAGGTCCTACGAGCAGTACTTC; CDR3: CASSFRDRSYEQYF; D: TRBD1; J: TRBJ2-7; V: TRBV5-5; size: .
DNA: TGTGCCAGCAGCGTAGAGGAGGTCGGGGCAGATACGCAGTATTTT; CDR3: CASSVEEVGADTQYF; D: .; J: TRBJ2-3; V: TRBV9; size: .
DNA: TGCGCCAGCAGCTCCAGGACAGGACAAACCTACAATGAGCAGTTCTTC; CDR3: CASSSRTGQTYNEQFF; D: TRBD1; J: TRBJ2-1; V: TRBV5-1; size: .
DNA: TGCAGCACAGCAGGAGGGAACAACTATGGCTACACCTTC; CDR3: CSTAGGNNYGYTF; D: .; J: TRBJ1-2; V: TRBV29-1; size: .
DNA: TGTGCCAGCAGCCCCGGGTGGAAAGAGCAGTACTTC; CDR3: CASSPGWKEQYF; D: .; J: TRBJ2-7; V: TRBV11-2; size: .